This TCR beta chain comes out of a study of blood T cell repertoires in COVID-19. Study as a whole: The study drew acute and convalescent COVID-19 samples from the United States, Italy and Spain.

Recruitment covered about 25 US areas and drew participants whose ages spanned roughly 18 to 95 years. Exposed participants came across a COVID-19 case within 2 weeks before study entry. Trimming shortened V by 2 bases and J by 5 bases, and 13 bases separated the two germline ends. This CDR3 has 14 amino acids. CDR1 and CDR2 from the germline V gene are SGHDT and YYEEEE. As processed by the authors: Reference gene primers were amplified, and this amplification served to estimate nucleated cell counts. The protocol was immunoSEQ multiplex PCR, while the TCRdb copy is restricted to in-frame clones and leaves out a portion. V and J calls and clone size are given by that table; D and trimming were obtained from the DNA. The sample comprises 200,000 to 250,000 clones, around 89% of which are singletons, and approximately 15% rests with the top ten. This clone was counted a few times.

The sequence was obtained from a man aged 25-45 years who had been exposed to COVID-19. The J gene is TRBJ1-1, the V gene TRBV5-6; D ambiguous. The sequencing sample was made of PBMCs or T cells enriched from blood (not recorded which). The CDR3, as DNA: TGTGCCAGCAGCTTCCGGCCGGGAACTACTGAAGCTTTCTTT. It translates to CASSFRPGTTEAFF.